The rows below give T cell receptor beta chains drawn from one sample of a study of identifying expanded T cells in peripheral blood. TCRdb keeps only in-frame clones here, not all; method: immunoSEQ multiplex PCR. This table holds under 110,000 clones, roughly 85% found once. Source material: blood. The receptor set was obtained from a person aged 18 to 69 in good health. The CDR3 runs from the conserved cysteine through the conserved F or W. Each record gives: CDR3 length, clone size, V gene, D gene, J gene, CDR3 protein, CDR3 DNA. A D gene is named only where the DNA matches it firmly. Size values are once, few and many counts, or a class for expanded clones, and some rows have none.

>17|once|TRBV4-3|-|TRBJ2-7
CASSQGMVGGGQGKQYF
TGCGCCAGCAGCCAAGGGATGGTCGGCGGGGGCCAGGGCAAGCAGTACTTC
>14|-|TRBV14|TRBD2|TRBJ2-3
CASSQGLASGTQYF
TGTGCCAGCAGTCAGGGACTAGCGTCGGGGACGCAGTATTTT
>15|-|TRBV6-5|-|TRBJ2-1
CASSYSAGAGNEQFF
TGTGCCAGCAGTTACTCGGCAGGGGCGGGAAATGAGCAGTTCTTC
>13|-|TRBV11-1|-|TRBJ2-7
CASSPGGSLGQYF
TGTGCCAGCAGCCCCGGGGGATCGCTGGGGCAGTACTTC
>15|-|TRBV5-4|TRBD1|TRBJ1-4
CASSFPGQDNEKLFF
TGTGCCAGCAGCTTTCCGGGACAGGATAACGAAAAACTGTTTTTT
>18|-|TRBV9|TRBD1|TRBJ1-1
CASSVLMTGGSVNTEAFF
TGTGCCAGCAGCGTCCTGATGACAGGGGGGTCCGTGAACACTGAAGCTTTCTTT
>14|-|TRBV28|-|TRBJ2-3
CASSLGVLEDTQYF
TGTGCCAGCAGTTTAGGGGTCCTGGAGGATACGCAGTATTTT
>15|-|TRBV4-3|-|TRBJ1-2
CASSPGGGLGYGYTF
TGCGCCAGCAGCCCTGGGGGGGGGCTGGGCTATGGCTACACCTTC
>15|-|TRBV11-2|-|TRBJ1-5
CASSLGTGLGQPQHF
TGTGCCAGCAGCTTGGGCACGGGGTTGGGTCAGCCCCAGCATTTT
>14|-|TRBV4-3|-|TRBJ1-1
CASTRAGGSTEAFF
TGCGCCAGCACCAGGGCCGGGGGAAGTACTGAAGCTTTCTTT
>14|-|TRBV6-1|-|TRBJ1-5
CASRAANSNQPQHF
TGTGCCAGCAGGGCAGCTAATAGCAATCAGCCCCAGCATTTT
>16|-|TRBV7-2|TRBD2|TRBJ2-1
CASSSPERGSYNEQFF
TGTGCCAGCAGCTCCCCTGAGCGGGGCTCCTACAATGAGCAGTTCTTC
>21|-|TRBV28|-|TRBJ2-5
CASSPGQGKVWVAGEQETQYF
TGTGCCAGCAGTCCCGGACAGGGGAAGGTGTGGGTAGCGGGAGAACAAGAGACCCAGTACTTC
>19|-|TRBV4-3|TRBD2|TRBJ2-7
CASSQEVEYGGFASYEQYF
TGCGCCAGCAGCCAAGAGGTGGAGTACGGGGGGTTTGCCTCCTACGAGCAGTACTTC
>14|-|TRBV5-6|-|TRBJ2-7
CASSPGLGAYEQYF
TGTGCCAGCAGCCCGGGACTGGGGGCCTACGAGCAGTACTTC
>14|-|TRBV7-6|-|TRBJ1-1
CASSLLVGGTEAFF
TGTGCCAGCAGCTTATTAGTCGGTGGGACTGAAGCTTTCTTT
>12|-|TRBV6-1|TRBD1|TRBJ2-5
CASSTGDGTQYF
TGTGCCAGCAGTACAGGGGATGGGACCCAGTACTTC
>13|-|TRBV28|TRBD1|TRBJ1-2
CASSLGQGNGYTF
TGTGCCAGCAGTTTGGGACAGGGTAATGGCTACACCTTC
>15|-|TRBV6-5|TRBD1|TRBJ1-1
CASRTRTGSGTEAFF
TGTGCCAGCAGGACTCGGACAGGGTCGGGCACTGAAGCTTTCTTT
>15|-|TRBV30|TRBD1|TRBJ2-3
CAWSLTGGRSDTQYF
TGTGCCTGGAGTCTGACAGGGGGGAGGTCAGATACGCAGTATTTT
>16|-|TRBV28|TRBD1|TRBJ1-4
CASSSGARTGNEKLFF
TGTGCCAGCAGTTCGGGGGCCAGGACAGGGAATGAAAAACTGTTTTTT
>16|once|TRBV6-6|TRBD2|TRBJ2-7
CASSYDGTRLPYEQYF
TGTGCCAGCAGTTACGACGGGACTAGACTACCCTACGAGCAGTACTTC